This TCR beta chain was recorded in a study of blood T cell repertoires in COVID-19. Study-level information: Donors in the United States, Italy and Spain gave samples during acute or convalescent COVID-19. T cells, B-cell-depleted T cells, or PBMCs provided the cDNA or gDNA that served as material.

V gave up 5 bases and J gave up 4 bases, with 11 bases separating them. Germline lookup yields CDR1 SEHNR and CDR2 FQNEAQ (reference sequence). This CDR3 is 13 amino acids long. Per the original data handling: Cell counts per sample came from amplifying reference gene primers. Assay used: immunoSEQ multiplex PCR; TCRdb lists only in-frame clones, some missing. V, J and clone size were drawn from that table, and D and trimming were deduced from the DNA. The table shows roughly 220,000 clones, with approximately 80% occurring only once. The source material was peripheral blood. This receptor was taken from a man younger than 40 with active or convalescent COVID-19. This rearrangement joins TRBV7-9 to TRBJ1-2, with a tentative D call TRBD1 (5 bases). CDR3 in amino acids: CASSPTAPYGYTF. The DNA of the CDR3 is TGTGCCAGCAGCCCGACAGCCCCCTATGGCTACACCTTC.